The next 28 T cell receptor beta chains were all read from a single sample in a study of cytomegalovirus exposure and HLA in healthy donors. PCR used 60 Vbeta primers and 13 Jbeta primers. Clones were read by immunoSEQ multiplex PCR, and TCRdb kept only the in-frame ones, dropping some. Found here are around 140,000 clones, roughly four fifths of them singletons; the top ten hold 8.1%. The sequenced sample consisted of PBMCs. The receptors here all came from a woman between 45 and 65 years old in good health and CMV-seropositive.

The chain combines TRBV29-1 with TRBJ2-7; 7 nucleotides agree with TRBD1. With 6 bases clipped from V and 1 base from J, the junction kept 9 bases outside the gene matches. The CDR3 covers 14 residues. Looked up from germline, CDR1 is SQVTM and CDR2 is ANQGSEA. The CDR3 is CSVLRTGTSYEQYF. The CDR3 DNA is TGCAGCGTGCTACGGACAGGTACATCCTACGAGCAGTACTTC.

This chain links TRBV19 with TRBJ2-3; no reliable D call. The CDR3 extends over 14 amino acids. V was pared by 2 bases and J by 5 bases, with 11 bases between. The germline V gene encodes CDR1 LNHDA and CDR2 SQIVND (reference sequence). CDR3 coding DNA: TGTGCCAGTAGTATACGCAGGAACGGAGATACGCAGTATTTT. Protein sequence: CASSIRRNGDTQYF.

The chain links TRBV9 to TRBJ2-6; 9 positions match TRBD1. V was clipped by 4 bases and J by 0 bases; unmatched bases: 11. CDR3 length equals 19 residues. Germline loops: CDR1 SGDLS, CDR2 YYNGEE. DNA for the CDR3: TGTGCCAGCAGCCGGGGGTGGGGACAGGGAGCCTCTGGGGCCAACGTCCTGACTTTC. It specifies CASSRGWGQGASGANVLTF.

The gene calls are TRBV19 and TRBJ2-6; TRBD1 aligns across 8 bases. Trimming cost V 6 bases and J 4 bases; bases outside gene matches: 5. The CDR3 runs to 15 residues. Germline assignment: CDR1 LNHDA and CDR2 SQIVND (reference sequence). This CDR3 is CASRRTGQGANVLTF. As DNA, the CDR3 is TGTGCCAGTAGACGGACAGGGCAAGGGGCCAACGTCCTGACTTTC.

The chain employs TRBV28 and TRBJ1-2; a weak D match, TRBD1 (5 bases). Trimming cost V 6 bases and J 6 bases, with 17 bases left between them. The CDR3 extends over 14 amino acids. Per the germline V gene, CDR1 is MDHEN and CDR2 is SYDVKM. This chain's CDR3 is CASSQGYRGHGYTF. In DNA form, the CDR3 reads TGTGCCAGCAGCCAAGGGTATAGGGGCCATGGCTACACCTTC.

The CDR3 DNA reads TGTGCCAGCAGCACCCTAACAGGGGGCGCCTACAATGAGCAGTTCTTC. As protein: CASSTLTGGAYNEQFF. V and J are TRBV7-9 and TRBJ2-1; 9 nucleotides match TRBD1. The CDR3 spans 16 residues. With V trimmed by 5 bases and J by 2 bases, 7 bases remained unmatched. In germline, CDR1 is SEHNR, CDR2 FQNEAQ (reference sequence).

The gene calls are TRBV19 and TRBJ2-5; the D gene is possibly TRBD1 (6 bases). The end of the DNA aligns better with TRBJ2-7, so the J call may be wrong. Germline loops: CDR1 LNHDA, CDR2 SQIVND (reference sequence). The CDR3 is made up of 14 amino acids. CDR3 coding DNA: TGTGCCACTTCACAGGGTTCAAACATCTACGAGCAGTACTTC. It is translated as CATSQGSNIYEQYF.

This chain uses TRBV7-6 with TRBJ1-3; 7 bases fit TRBD1. Germline-derived CDR1 and CDR2 are SGHVS and FNYEAQ. Unmatched junction bases numbered 10, after V lost 5 bases and J lost 0 bases. This CDR3 spans 17 amino acids. CDR3 bases: TGTGCCAGCAGCCCCCAGCCCGGGACAGTCTCTGGAAACACCATATATTTT. Translated: CASSPQPGTVSGNTIYF.

This sequence joins TRBV29-1 and TRBJ2-2; 10 nucleotides agree with TRBD1. V shed 5 bases and J 9 bases; nucleotides not matched to a gene: 6. CDR1 is SQVTM and CDR2 is ANQGSEA in the germline V gene. The CDR3 totals 13 residues. CDR3 nucleotide sequence: TGCAGCGTTATGGGACAGGGGATCCGGGAGCTGTTTTTT. It encodes CSVMGQGIRELFF.

The rearrangement joins TRBV5-1 to TRBJ2-7; 10 bases fit TRBD2. V was pared by 2 bases and J by 0 bases, with 5 bases of the junction left unmatched. This CDR3 spans 16 amino acids. Germline values: CDR1 SGHRS, CDR2 YFSETQ. CDR3 amino acids: CASSLGLAAISYEQYF. CDR3 coding DNA: TGCGCCAGCAGCTTAGGACTAGCGGCAATCTCCTACGAGCAGTACTTC.

This chain uses TRBV25-1 with TRBJ2-2, with D uncertain. Trimming cost V 4 bases and J 1 base, with 10 bases left between them. CDR3 length equals 15 residues. The V gene's germline CDR1 is MGHDK and CDR2 SYGVNS. The DNA for the CDR3 is TGTGCCAGCAGTGCGACAACCGTGAACACCGGGGAGCTGTTTTTT. It encodes CASSATTVNTGELFF.

This chain joins TRBV5-6 and TRBJ2-1; 12 bases align to TRBD2. The germline V gene has CDR1 SGHDT and CDR2 YYEEEE. The CDR3 contains 14 residues. V dropped 2 bases and J dropped 8; count of bases not matched to a gene: 2. The CDR3 DNA sequence: TGTGCCAGCAGCTTCGGACTAGCGGGGCATGAGCAGTTCTTC. This translates into CASSFGLAGHEQFF.

This rearrangement joins TRBV4-1 to TRBJ1-5, with a weak D call TRBD1 (5 bases). Germline CDR1 MGHRA, CDR2 YSYEKL. Between the trimmed V and J ends, which lost 0 bases and 9 bases, there was a span of 15 bases. The CDR3 contains 15 residues. CDR3 in DNA: TGCGCCAGCAGCCAAGATGGGGATGGCCAGGGGCCCCAGCATTTT. Encoded protein: CASSQDGDGQGPQHF.

The chain links TRBV9 to TRBJ2-3, with D tentatively TRBD2 (6 bases). Germline lookup yields CDR1 SGDLS and CDR2 YYNGEE. Trimming took off 1 base at V and 2 bases at J, with 11 bases between the two ends. The CDR3 runs 15 residues. The CDR3 spells CASSVFGGTTDTQYF. The CDR3 nucleotides read TGTGCCAGCAGCGTATTTGGGGGGACCACAGATACGCAGTATTTT.

This chain joins TRBV18 and TRBJ1-1; D possibly corresponds to TRBD1 (5 bases). V was clipped by 2 bases and J by 5 bases, with 12 bases between them. Germline CDR1 and CDR2: KGHSH and LQKENI. The CDR3 runs to 14 residues. The CDR3 nucleotides are TGTGCCAGCTCACCAGGGTACGGGGGGACTGAAGCTTTCTTT. Encoded protein: CASSPGYGGTEAFF.

The rearrangement joins TRBV10-3 to TRBJ2-5; 9 bases fit TRBD1. Germline V gene sequence: CDR1 ENHRY, CDR2 SYGVKD. The junction had 1 base not matched to a gene; V was cut back by 0 bases and J by 5 bases. CDR3 length equals 14 residues. In nucleotides, the CDR3 is TGTGCCATCAGTGAGTCCGACAGGGGGGAGACCCAGTACTTC. It is translated as CAISESDRGETQYF.

This sequence joins TRBV4-2 and TRBJ2-3; D gene unclear. Germline V gene sequence: CDR1 LGHNA, CDR2 YNFKEQ. Trimming removed 0 bases at V and 2 bases at J, with 9 bases between. The CDR3 spans 15 residues. The CDR3 is CASSQEQFPTDTQYF. The CDR3 DNA sequence: TGTGCCAGCAGCCAAGAGCAGTTCCCCACAGATACGCAGTATTTT.

The V and J genes are TRBV5-4 and TRBJ2-1; TRBD1 might be the D (6 bases). This CDR3 has 13 residues. Trimming removed 7 bases at V and 4 bases at J, with 12 bases between. Germline CDR1 and CDR2: SGHNT and YYREEE (reference sequence). CDR3 amino acids: CASVRRGYNEQFF. DNA for the CDR3: TGTGCCAGCGTCCGCAGGGGATACAATGAGCAGTTCTTC. Full variable domain (remainder filled in from reference TRBV5-4 and TRBJ2-1): ETGVTQSPTHLIKTRGQQVTLRCSSQSGHNTVSWYQQALGQGPQFIFQYYREEENGRGNFPPRFSGLQFPNYSSELNVNALELDDSALYLCASVRRGYNEQFFGPGTRLTVL.

The chain is built from TRBV19 and TRBJ2-7; 11 bases match TRBD2. V shed 3 bases, J shed 5 bases, and the junction held 6 bases outside the gene matches. Germline V gives CDR1 LNHDA, CDR2 SQIVND (reference sequence). The CDR3 totals 15 residues. The CDR3 bases are TGTGCCAGTAGTATTCCGACTAGCGGGGAAAACGAGCAGTACTTC. As protein: CASSIPTSGENEQYF.

The gene calls are TRBV28 and TRBJ1-1; weak D call: TRBD1 (5 bases). Trimming took 6 bases from V and 1 from J, leaving 12 bases between them. The CDR3 is 14 residues long. Germline V gene sequence: CDR1 MDHEN, CDR2 SYDVKM. The CDR3 is CASRWQGANTEAFF. Here the CDR3 DNA reads TGTGCCAGCAGATGGCAGGGTGCGAACACTGAAGCTTTCTTT. The full variable domain, rest sourced from reference TRBV28 and TRBJ1-1, is DVKVTQSSRYLVKRTGEKVFLECVQDMDHENMFWYRQDPGLGLRLIYFSYDVKMKEKGDIPEGYSVSREKKERFSLILESASTNQTSMYLCASRWQGANTEAFFGQGTRLTVV.

This clone was seen only once. This chain links TRBV7-8 with TRBJ1-1; 9 bases line up with TRBD1. In germline, CDR1 is SGHVS, CDR2 FQNEAQ. V lost 5 bases and J lost 6; bases outside the gene matches: 10. The CDR3 contains 15 residues. The CDR3 DNA reads TGTGCCAGCAGCGAAAACAGGGGGCGCTTTTCTGAAGCTTTCTTT. It encodes CASSENRGRFSEAFF. The full variable domain, its missing parts supplied by reference TRBV7-8 and TRBJ1-1, is GAGVSQSPRYKVAKRGQDVALRCDPISGHVSLFWYQQALGQGPEFLTYFQNEAQLDKSGLPSDRFFAERPEGSVSTLKIQRTQQEDSAVYLCASSENRGRFSEAFFGQGTRLTVV.

The chain employs TRBV19 and TRBJ1-5, with a weak D call TRBD1 (5 bases). Trimming shortened V by 2 bases and J by 5 bases, and 13 bases separated the two germline ends. CDR1 and CDR2 (germline): LNHDA, SQIVND (reference sequence). The CDR3 has 15 amino acids. CDR3 region: CASSIWEGMDQPQHF. The CDR3 DNA sequence: TGTGCCAGTAGTATATGGGAGGGGATGGATCAGCCCCAGCATTTT.

J is TRBJ1-5 and V is TRBV19, with no clear D. Deletions cut 4 bases from V and 4 bases from J, with 11 bases between. The germline CDR1 and CDR2 sequences are LNHDA and SQIVND (reference sequence). The CDR3 has 14 residues. The CDR3 DNA reads as TGTGCCAGTAGTACAACCTCGGGTAATCAGCCCCAGCATTTT. It translates to CASSTTSGNQPQHF. Supplemented by reference TRBV19 and TRBJ1-5, the full variable domain reads DGGITQSPKYLFRKEGQNVTLSCEQNLNHDAMYWYRQDPGQGLRLIYYSQIVNDFQKGDIAEGYSVSREKKESFPLTVTSAQKNPTAFYLCASSTTSGNQPQHFGDGTRLSIL.

This rearrangement joins TRBV6-1 to TRBJ1-1; 7 nucleotides line up with TRBD1. The CDR3 extends over 14 amino acids. V shed 1 base and J 3 bases; nucleotides not matched to a gene: 2. Germline CDR1 MNHNS, CDR2 SASEGT. CDR3 loop: CASSEGTGYTEAFF. The CDR3 region has the DNA TGTGCCAGCAGTGAAGGGACAGGTTACACTGAAGCTTTCTTT.

The chain links TRBV4-1 to TRBJ2-3; TRBD1 matches 10 bases. CDR3 length equals 16 residues. The germline V gene has CDR1 MGHRA and CDR2 YSYEKL. V lost 6 bases, J lost 1 base, and 7 bases stayed unmatched. The CDR3 bases are TGCGCCAGCAGATATCACGGGACAGGGGGCACAGATACGCAGTATTTT. Translated, it gives CASRYHGTGGTDTQYF.

The genes are TRBV7-3 and TRBJ2-4; 8 nucleotides line up with TRBD2. The CDR3 loop spans 15 amino acids. J gave up 6 bases and V 5 bases, and 9 bases lay outside the gene matches. Germline loops: CDR1 SGHTA, CDR2 FQGTGA. The CDR3 region has the DNA TGTGCCAGCAGCCCCGCGGGGGGCGCCGGAAACATTCAGTACTTC. Its translation: CASSPAGGAGNIQYF.

The V call is TRBV5-1, the J call TRBJ2-3; possibly TRBD2 for D (5 bases). CDR1 SGHRS and CDR2 YFSETQ come from the germline V gene. The CDR3 extends over 15 amino acids. With 3 bases removed from V and 0 bases from J, the gap between germline ends came to 11 bases. The CDR3 sequence: CASSSWETSTDTQYF. CDR3 bases: TGCGCCAGCAGCTCTTGGGAGACTAGCACAGATACGCAGTATTTT. Variable domain in full (rest from reference TRBV5-1 and TRBJ2-3): KAGVTQTPRYLIKTRGQQVTLSCSPISGHRSVSWYQQTPGQGLQFLFEYFSETQRNKGNFPGRFSGRQFSNSRSEMNVSTLELGDSALYLCASSSWETSTDTQYFGPGTRLTVL.

The J gene is TRBJ2-2, the V gene TRBV7-9; 13 positions match TRBD2. Germline values: CDR1 SEHNR, CDR2 FQNEAQ (reference sequence). With V trimmed by 5 bases and J by 5 bases, 5 bases remained unmatched. This CDR3 has 16 residues. Here the CDR3 DNA reads TGTGCCAGCAGCATCCCGGGACTAGCGGGAACCGGGGAGCTGTTTTTT. Its protein product is CASSIPGLAGTGELFF.